Given below is one T cell receptor beta chain in context. Which antigen it targets is not known. No base quality values were provided; no much bigger clone lies one nucleotide off. The same CDR3 can be traced to other DNA sequences in this sample. Spanning cysteine to phenylalanine, the CDR3 consists of 15 amino acids. Only the CDR3 region is kept as DNA, spanning 45 bases read in frame from base 1. V and J are trimmed by 5 bases and 4 bases, and the gene matches miss 3 bases of the junction. The germline V gene yields ENHRY for CDR1 and SYGVKD for CDR2. The record originates from a study of blood T cell repertoires in COVID-19 (dated by TCRdb to 2018 to 2020). Regarding the research as a whole: The collaborator samples originated in the United States, Italy and Spain and spanned the acute and convalescent phases of COVID-19. The material from the prospective study consisted of cDNA or gDNA derived from T cells, B-cell-depleted T cells, or PBMCs. The dataset comprised deeply sampled blood TCRbeta repertoires from subjects exposed to, actively infected with, or recovered from COVID-19. A freely available public database, intended as a resource for researchers studying the immune response to SARS-CoV-2, is where the repertoires were released. The sample metadata nearly always contained a de-identified subject ID, COVID-19 status, age in years and sex. Where available, HLA class I and class II types were taken from metadata supplied by the sample provider and were not determined by assay-based typing. The samples were drawn from two sources: the first 160 participants of the ongoing ImmuneRACE study, and 950 to 1,500 subjects contributed by 6 global collaborators. Overall study outcomes, separate from this receptor: The amount of clinical and demographic metadata varied by source and participant and was provided uncurated.

Enrolling through a virtual design, the prospective study's participants ranged in age from roughly 18 to 95 years and lived across approximately 25 United States geographic areas. Cohort assignment in the prospective study relied on participant-reported clinical history from a screening survey and a study questionnaire. Each participant in the prospective study had whole blood, serum and a nasopharyngeal or oropharyngeal swab collected by mobile phlebotomists. Participants in the prospective study had the option to provide additional blood draws and questionnaires over a roughly 2-month period. Blood samples from the prospective study were shipped frozen or at room temperature prior to DNA extraction. TCRbeta CDR3 regions were amplified from genomic DNA by means of the immunoSEQ Assay, a bias-controlled multiplex PCR. The authors' pipeline ran thus. The number of nucleated cells in each sample was estimated by amplification of reference gene primers within the assay. Sequence reads were collapsed and filtered to measure the absolute abundance of every unique TCRbeta CDR3 rearrangement. Productive Simpson clonality was computed per sample as the square root of Simpson's diversity index over productive rearrangements. Entries here come from immuneACCESS through TCRdb and include only in-frame sequences with V and J called. Some clones fail to appear in such tables; in the studies checked, an unresolved V gene covers under half of the shortfall, and the cause of the remainder is unknown. D and trimming were read from the DNA, whereas the V and J calls and clone size are those reported in that table. The sample yields 200,000 or so clones; roughly 80% were counted once. 1.3% of the sample is taken by the ten largest.

The sequence is built from TRBV10-3 and TRBJ2-1; 12 junctional bases match TRBD2. The sequence was collected from a middle-aged woman with acute COVID-19. The sample consisted of PBMCs or T cells enriched from blood (not recorded which). The nucleotides read TGTGCCATCAGTTCCGGGACTAGCGGGTACAATGAGCAGTTCTTC. It encodes CAISSGTSGYNEQFF.